The next 9 T cell receptor beta chains were all read from a single sample in a study of cytomegalovirus exposure and HLA in healthy donors. PCR employed 60 Vbeta and 13 Jbeta primers. The assay was immunoSEQ multiplex PCR, and TCRdb's table has in-frame clones only and misses some. The data hold some 150,000 clones, with 70% to 90% observed a single time. The sequencing sample was made of PBMCs. Receptor source: a woman younger than 45 in good health and CMV-seropositive.

This chain's CDR3 is CASSGTRSNTEAFF. Written as DNA, the CDR3 is TGTGCCAGCAGTGGGACACGATCGAACACTGAAGCTTTCTTT. The chain recombines TRBV2 with TRBJ1-1; possibly TRBD1 for D (5 bases). V was cut by 4 bases and J by 1 base, with 10 bases left in between. The CDR3 loop spans 14 amino acids. Per germline, CDR1 SNHLY and CDR2 FYNNEI.

The CDR3 sequence: CASSSQRGAYNEQFF. CDR3 nucleotide sequence: TGTGCCAGCAGCTCACAGCGGGGAGCTTACAATGAGCAGTTCTTC. J is TRBJ2-1 and V is TRBV5-4; 7 nucleotides align to TRBD2. V gave up 3 bases and J gave up 4 bases; unmatched junction bases: 7. The CDR3 loop spans 15 amino acids. Germline V gene data show CDR1 as SGHNT and CDR2 as YYREEE (reference sequence).

This chain joins TRBV4-3 and TRBJ2-5; no definite D call. This CDR3 has 14 amino acids. Trimming left V 3 bases short and J 3 bases short, with 11 bases between. The V gene's germline CDR1 is LGHNA and CDR2 YSLEER. The CDR3 region is CASSHLWPEETQYF. CDR3 nucleotide sequence: TGCGCCAGCAGCCACCTTTGGCCTGAAGAGACCCAGTACTTC.

The J gene is TRBJ2-7, the V gene TRBV6-5, with D maybe TRBD1 (6 bases). The germline V gene encodes CDR1 MNHEY and CDR2 SVGAGI. V lost 0 bases to trimming and J lost 1 base, with 10 bases between them. This CDR3 spans 15 amino acids. CDR3 sequence reads: CASSYSQGYSYEQYF. Written as DNA, the CDR3 is TGTGCCAGCAGTTACTCCCAGGGGTATTCCTACGAGCAGTACTTC.

V is TRBV5-5 and J is TRBJ2-7, with TRBD1 matching 9 bases. V trimming: 4 bases; J trimming: 1 base; junction bases outside the gene matches: 18. The germline V gene encodes CDR1 SGHKS and CDR2 YYEKEE (reference sequence). The CDR3 sequence is 19 residues long. The DNA of the CDR3 is TGTGCCAGCAGCAGCCGAGGGGACAGGGTTTGGCAAAAATCCTACGAGCAGTACTTC. The encoded protein is CASSSRGDRVWQKSYEQYF.

The rearrangement links TRBV27 to TRBJ1-2; TRBD1 agrees at 7 bases. Germline V gene lookup returns CDR1 MNHEY and CDR2 SMNVEV (reference sequence). Trimming removed 4 bases from V and 0 bases from J; junction bases left unmatched: 8. The CDR3 runs 16 residues. DNA for the CDR3: TGTGCCAGCAGTTCAGGCGGGACAGCCTCTAACTATGGCTACACCTTC. Translated: CASSSGGTASNYGYTF.

The V and J genes are TRBV11-2 and TRBJ2-7, with 9 bases identical to TRBD1. This CDR3 has 16 amino acids. The germline gives CDR1 SGHAT, CDR2 FQNNGV. V lost 2 bases to trimming and J lost 2 bases; unmatched junction nucleotides: 7. CDR3 coding DNA: TGTGCCAGCAGCTTATTCGGACAGGGGCGAACCTACGAGCAGTACTTC. Translated: CASSLFGQGRTYEQYF.

V usage is TRBV6-6 and J usage is TRBJ1-4; no firm D call. This CDR3 comprises 16 residues. The germline CDR1 and CDR2 sequences are MNHNY and SVGAGI (reference sequence). Deletions cut 3 bases from V and 8 bases from J, with 19 bases between. For the CDR3, the DNA is TGTGCCAGCAGTTATCGAGGTGTCGGGGTTCGGGAAAAACTGTTTTTT. It specifies CASSYRGVGVREKLFF.

The chain employs TRBV6-5 and TRBJ2-1, with 10 bases matching TRBD2. Trimming removed 6 bases from V and 3 bases from J; junction bases left unmatched: 5. Germline CDR1 reads MNHEY; CDR2 reads SVGAGI. The CDR3 has 15 residues. This chain's CDR3 is CASSLPSGGYNEQFF. The CDR3 nucleotides are TGTGCCAGCAGCCTCCCTAGCGGGGGCTACAATGAGCAGTTCTTC.